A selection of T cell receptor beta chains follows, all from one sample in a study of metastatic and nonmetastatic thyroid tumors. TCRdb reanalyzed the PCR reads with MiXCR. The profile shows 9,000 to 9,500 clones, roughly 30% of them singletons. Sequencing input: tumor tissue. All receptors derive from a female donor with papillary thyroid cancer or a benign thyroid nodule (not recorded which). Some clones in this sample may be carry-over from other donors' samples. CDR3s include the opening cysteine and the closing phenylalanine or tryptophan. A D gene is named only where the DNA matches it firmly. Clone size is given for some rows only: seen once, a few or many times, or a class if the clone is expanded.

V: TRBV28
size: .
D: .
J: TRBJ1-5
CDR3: CASSLRYFGNQPQHF
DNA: TGTGCCAGCAGTTTAAGGTATTTTGGCAATCAGCCCCAGCATTTT

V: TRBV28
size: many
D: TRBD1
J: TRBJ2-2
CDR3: CASRRDRAVGELFF
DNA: TGTGCCAGCAGACGGGACAGGGCGGTCGGGGAGCTGTTTTTT

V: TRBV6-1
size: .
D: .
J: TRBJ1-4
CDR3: CASSEGGATNEKLFF
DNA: TGTGCCAGCAGTGAGGGGGGGGCAACTAATGAAAAACTGTTTTTT

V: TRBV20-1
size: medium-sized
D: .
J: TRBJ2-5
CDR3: CSAPAVNQETQYF
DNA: TGCAGTGCTCCGGCCGTTAACCAAGAGACCCAGTACTTC

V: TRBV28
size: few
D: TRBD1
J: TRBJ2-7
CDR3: CSSSLSRTGTGEQYF
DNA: TGTTCCAGCAGTTTATCCCGGACAGGTACGGGGGAGCAGTACTTC

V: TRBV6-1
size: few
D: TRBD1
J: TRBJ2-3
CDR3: CASRSQGARTDTQYF
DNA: TGTGCCAGCAGATCACAGGGGGCCCGCACAGATACGCAGTATTTT

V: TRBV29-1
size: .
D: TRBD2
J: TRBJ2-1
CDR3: CSFVTGTSGVYNEQFF
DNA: TGCAGCTTTGTGACCGGGACTAGCGGGGTATACAATGAGCAGTTCTTC

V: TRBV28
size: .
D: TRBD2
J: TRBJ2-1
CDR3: CASSPSGDYNEQFF
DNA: TGTGCCAGCAGTCCTAGCGGGGACTACAATGAGCAGTTCTTC

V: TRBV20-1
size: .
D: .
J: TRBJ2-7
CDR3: CSAPRRAYEQYF
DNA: TGCAGTGCTCCCCGACGGGCCTACGAGCAGTACTTC

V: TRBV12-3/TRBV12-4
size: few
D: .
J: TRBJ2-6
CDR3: CASSLRRAGANFLTF
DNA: TGTGCCAGCAGTTTAAGGAGGGCTGGCGCCAACTTCCTGACTTTC

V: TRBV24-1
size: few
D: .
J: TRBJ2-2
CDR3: CATSDRKAGTGELFF
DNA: TGTGCCACCAGTGATAGAAAGGCGGGTACCGGGGAGCTGTTTTTT

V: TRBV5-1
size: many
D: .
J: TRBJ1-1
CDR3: CASSLGPENTEAFF
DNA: TGCGCCAGCAGCTTAGGCCCCGAGAACACTGAAGCTTTCTTT

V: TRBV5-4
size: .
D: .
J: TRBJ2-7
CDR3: CASSFAGTRDDEQYF
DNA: TGTGCCAGCAGCTTTGCCGGGACACGTGACGACGAGCAGTACTTC

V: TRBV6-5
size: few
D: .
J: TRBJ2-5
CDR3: CASSYFQVETQYF
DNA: TGTGCCAGCAGTTACTTTCAGGTGGAGACCCAGTACTTC

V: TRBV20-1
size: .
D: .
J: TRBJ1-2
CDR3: CSVGLEGYGYTF
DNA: TGCAGTGTTGGACTGGAGGGCTATGGCTACACCTTC

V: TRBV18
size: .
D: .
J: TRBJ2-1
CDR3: CASSRELGYNEQFF
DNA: TGTGCCAGCTCCCGGGAGCTGGGATACAATGAGCAGTTCTTC

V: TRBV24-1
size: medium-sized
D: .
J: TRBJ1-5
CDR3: CATSDPEEGSNQPQHF
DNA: TGTGCCACCAGTGACCCGGAGGAGGGAAGCAATCAGCCCCAGCATTTT

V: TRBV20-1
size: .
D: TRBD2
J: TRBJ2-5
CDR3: CSAMVDVAGFQETQYF
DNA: TGCAGTGCTATGGTCGATGTAGCGGGATTCCAAGAGACCCAGTACTTC

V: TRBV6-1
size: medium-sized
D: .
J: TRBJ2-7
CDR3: CASSRALHSYYEQYF
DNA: TGTGCCAGCAGTCGTGCCCTCCACAGCTACTACGAGCAGTACTTC

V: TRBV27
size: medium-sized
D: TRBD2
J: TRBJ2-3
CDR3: CASRIGLAGEGTDTQYF
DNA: TGTGCCAGCAGGATAGGACTAGCGGGAGAGGGCACAGATACGCAGTATTTT

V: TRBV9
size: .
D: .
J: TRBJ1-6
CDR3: CASSAIGKSPLHF
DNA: TGTGCCAGCAGCGCTATAGGGAAATCACCCCTCCACTTT

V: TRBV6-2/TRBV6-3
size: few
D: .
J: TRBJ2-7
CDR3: CASSHLGQGDEQYF
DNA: TGTGCCAGCAGTCACCTAGGGCAGGGTGACGAGCAGTACTTC

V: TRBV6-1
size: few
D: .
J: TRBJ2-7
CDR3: CASNPDPGGYEQYF
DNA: TGTGCCAGCAACCCGGACCCTGGGGGTTACGAGCAGTACTTC

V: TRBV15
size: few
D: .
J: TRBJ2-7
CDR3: CATRRDLGDIYEQYF
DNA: TGTGCCACCAGAAGAGATCTAGGGGACATCTACGAGCAGTACTTC

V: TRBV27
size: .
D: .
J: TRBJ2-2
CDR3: CATSDQDREAGELFF
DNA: TGTGCCACCAGTGACCAAGACAGGGAGGCCGGGGAGCTGTTTTTT